The 6 T cell receptor beta chains below come from one sample, sequenced in a study of HIV-infected patients and healthy controls. cDNA was made from 500 ng RNA using alpha and beta constant primers. Using multiplexing indices, alpha and beta chain libraries were generated apart by chain-specific third strand synthesis. Each CDR3 protein gets one entry after TCRdb re-called the 5' RACE reads with MiXCR. Seen here are approximately 9,500 distinct CDR3 sequences, around 5.3% observed once, and the top ten hold roughly 14%. The repertoire came from unfractionated whole blood and reflected all unsorted peripheral T cells. Material: blood, obtained before antiretroviral therapy. Receptors originate from an adult with HIV infection.

The V gene is TRBV3-1, the J gene TRBJ2-7, with D perhaps matching TRBD2 (6 bases). Germline CDR1 and CDR2: LGHDT and YNNKEL (reference sequence). The CDR3 contains 14 residues. The V and J ends lost 8 bases and 3 bases respectively, with 17 bases between them. CDR3 residues: CASGGAPSGYEQYF. The CDR3 DNA reads as TGTGCCAGCGGAGGGGCTCCGAGTGGCTACGAGCAGTACTTC.

This clonotype was detected many times. The CDR3 loop reads CASSEGLGVRYEQYF. As DNA, the CDR3 is TGTGCCAGCAGTGAAGGGCTGGGGGTCCGTTACGAGCAGTACTTC. V gene TRBV6-1 combines with J gene TRBJ2-7; D may correspond to TRBD1 or TRBD2 (5 bases each). Germline assignment: CDR1 MNHNS and CDR2 SASEGT. V was cut by 1 base and J by 4 bases, with 14 bases left in between. The CDR3 loop spans 15 amino acids.

This clonotype is medium-sized (0.01 to 0.1%). The chain is built from TRBV5-4 and TRBJ1-1; perhaps TRBD1 as D (6 bases). The CDR3 runs to 14 residues. The germline CDR1 and CDR2 sequences are SGHNT and YYREEE (reference sequence). Deletions cut 4 bases from V and 0 bases from J, with 10 bases between. The CDR3 DNA follows: TGTGCCAGCAGCGGGGACATCATGAACACTGAAGCTTTCTTT. This sequence encodes CASSGDIMNTEAFF. The full variable domain, rest sourced from reference TRBV5-4 and TRBJ1-1, is ETGVTQSPTHLIKTRGQQVTLRCSSQSGHNTVSWYQQALGQGPQFIFQYYREEENGRGNFPPRFSGLQFPNYSSELNVNALELDDSALYLCASSGDIMNTEAFFGQGTRLTVV.

Many counts were recorded for this clonotype. The V and J genes are TRBV6-5 and TRBJ1-6; D uncertain. V was pared by 0 bases and J by 4 bases, with 13 bases between. Germline lookup yields CDR1 MNHEY and CDR2 SVGAGI. The CDR3 consists of 17 residues. The CDR3 nucleotides read TGTGCCAGCAGTTACTCGAGCCAAACCGTTTATAATTCACCCCTCCACTTT. This translates into CASSYSSQTVYNSPLHF.

This clonotype is medium-sized (0.01 to 0.1%). The gene calls are TRBV29-1 and TRBJ2-1; D is unresolved. The germline gives CDR1 SQVTM, CDR2 ANQGSEA. Trimming removed 6 bases from V and 0 bases from J, with 15 bases in between. The CDR3 covers 15 residues. The CDR3 nucleotides read TGCAGCGTACCGCGGCCCCGTAGCTCCTACAATGAGCAGTTCTTC. Its translation is CSVPRPRSSYNEQFF.

This clonotype was observed many times. J is TRBJ1-1 and V is TRBV7-6, with a possible D match to TRBD1 (5 bases). The V end was cut by 1 base, the J end by 2 bases, with 11 bases between. CDR1 is SGHVS and CDR2 is FNYEAQ in the germline V gene. The CDR3 contains 15 residues. The CDR3 loop is CASSLGTSGNTEAFF. Written as DNA, the CDR3 is TGTGCCAGCAGCTTAGGGACAAGCGGCAACACTGAAGCTTTCTTT.